The present entry profiles one TCR beta chain with its context. Its antigen is still unknown. The time point denotes: after neoadjuvant nivolumab, at surgical resection. These oral cavity squamous cell carcinomas were HPV-negative and locally advanced. Profiling relied on immunoSEQ multiplex PCR, and the TCRdb table lists in-frame clones only, not all of them. The sample has 35,000 to 40,000 clones; about 36% are singletons. This entry comes from a study of neoadjuvant anti-PD-1 for oral cavity cancer. Study-level results: Expansion of preexisting intratumoral clones was suggested to aid response.

The CDR3 spans 16 residues. Germline CDR1 is SGHRS and CDR2 is YFSETQ. V gave up 0 bases and J gave up 7 bases, with 14 bases separating them. The source was tumor tissue, collected after nivolumab (anti-PD-1) treatment. The V call is TRBV5-1, the J call TRBJ1-6; D may be TRBD1 (6 bases). This receptor was obtained from a person aged 40 to 85 with oral cavity squamous cell carcinoma. The CDR3 bases are TGCGCCAGCAGCTTGGTGGGGCTGGGGGGCAATTCACCCCTCCACTTT. Its protein is CASSLVGLGGNSPLHF.